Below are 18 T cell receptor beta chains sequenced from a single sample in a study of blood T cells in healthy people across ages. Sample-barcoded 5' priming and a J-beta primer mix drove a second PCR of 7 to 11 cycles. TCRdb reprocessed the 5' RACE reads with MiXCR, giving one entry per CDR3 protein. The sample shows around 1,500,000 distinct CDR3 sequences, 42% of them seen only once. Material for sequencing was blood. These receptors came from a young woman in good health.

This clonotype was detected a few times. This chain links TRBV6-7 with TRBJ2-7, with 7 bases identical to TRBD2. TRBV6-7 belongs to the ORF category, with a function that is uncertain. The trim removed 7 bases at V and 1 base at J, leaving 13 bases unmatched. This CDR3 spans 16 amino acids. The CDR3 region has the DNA TGTGCCAGCACTAAAAATCGGGACTACCGATCCTACGAGCAGTACTTC. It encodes CASTKNRDYRSYEQYF.

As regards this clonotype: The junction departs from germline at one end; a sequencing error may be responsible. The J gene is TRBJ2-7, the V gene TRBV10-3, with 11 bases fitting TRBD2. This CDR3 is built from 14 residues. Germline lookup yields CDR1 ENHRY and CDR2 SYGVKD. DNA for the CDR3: TGTGTCATCAGTATGACTAGCGGGGTTATGGAGCAGTACTTC. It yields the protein CVISMTSGVMEQYF.

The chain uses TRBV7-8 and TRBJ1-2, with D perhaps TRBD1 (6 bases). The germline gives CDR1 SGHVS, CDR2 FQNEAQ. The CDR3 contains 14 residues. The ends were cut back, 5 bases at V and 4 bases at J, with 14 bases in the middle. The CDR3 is CASSPEGGRYGYTF. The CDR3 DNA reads TGTGCCAGCAGCCCCGAGGGGGGACGCTATGGCTACACCTTC.

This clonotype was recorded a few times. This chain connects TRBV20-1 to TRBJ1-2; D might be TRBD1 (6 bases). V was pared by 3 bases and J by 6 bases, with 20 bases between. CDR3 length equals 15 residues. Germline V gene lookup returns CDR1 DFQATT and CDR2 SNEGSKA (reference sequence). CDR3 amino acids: CSASLPTGNSDGYTF. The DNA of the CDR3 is TGCAGTGCTAGCTTACCCACAGGGAATAGCGATGGCTACACCTTC.

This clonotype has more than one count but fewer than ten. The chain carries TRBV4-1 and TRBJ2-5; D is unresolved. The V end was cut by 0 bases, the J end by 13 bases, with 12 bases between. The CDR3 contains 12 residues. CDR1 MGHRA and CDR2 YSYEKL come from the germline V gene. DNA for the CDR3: TGCGCCAGCAGCCAAGACGAGTACGAGCGGTACTTC. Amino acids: CASSQDEYERYF.

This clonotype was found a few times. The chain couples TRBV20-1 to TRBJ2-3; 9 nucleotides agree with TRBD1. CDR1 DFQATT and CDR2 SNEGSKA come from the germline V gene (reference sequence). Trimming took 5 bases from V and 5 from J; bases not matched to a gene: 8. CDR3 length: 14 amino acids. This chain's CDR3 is CSAPKQGALDTQYF. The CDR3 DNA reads TGCAGTGCTCCTAAACAGGGGGCGTTAGATACGCAGTATTTT.

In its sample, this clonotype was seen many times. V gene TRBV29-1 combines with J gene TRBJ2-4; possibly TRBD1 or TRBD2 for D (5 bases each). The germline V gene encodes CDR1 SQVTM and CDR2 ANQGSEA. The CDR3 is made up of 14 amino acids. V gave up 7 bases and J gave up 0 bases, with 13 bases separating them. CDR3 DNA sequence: TGCAGCGCCCGATCGGGGCTAGCCAAAAACATTCAGTACTTC. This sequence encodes CSARSGLAKNIQYF.

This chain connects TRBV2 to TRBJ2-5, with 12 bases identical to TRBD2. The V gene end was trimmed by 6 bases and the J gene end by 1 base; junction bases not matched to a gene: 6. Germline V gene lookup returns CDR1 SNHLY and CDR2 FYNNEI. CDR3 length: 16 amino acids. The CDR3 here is CASRRTSGNLQETQYF. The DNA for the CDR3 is TGTGCCAGCAGGAGGACTAGCGGGAACCTCCAAGAGACCCAGTACTTC.

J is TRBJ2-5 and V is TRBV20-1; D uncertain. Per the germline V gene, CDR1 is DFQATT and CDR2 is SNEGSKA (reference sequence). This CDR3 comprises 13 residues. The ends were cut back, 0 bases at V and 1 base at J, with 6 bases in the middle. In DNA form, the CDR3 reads TGCAGTGCTAGAGATCCCAGCCAAGAGACCCAGTACTTC. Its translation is CSARDPSQETQYF.

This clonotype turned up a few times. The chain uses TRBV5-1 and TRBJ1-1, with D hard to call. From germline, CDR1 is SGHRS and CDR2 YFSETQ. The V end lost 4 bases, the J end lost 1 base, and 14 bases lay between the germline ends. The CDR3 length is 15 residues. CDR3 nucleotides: TGCGCCAGCAGCGATTATCGGACTGGGAACACTGAAGCTTTCTTT. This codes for CASSDYRTGNTEAFF.

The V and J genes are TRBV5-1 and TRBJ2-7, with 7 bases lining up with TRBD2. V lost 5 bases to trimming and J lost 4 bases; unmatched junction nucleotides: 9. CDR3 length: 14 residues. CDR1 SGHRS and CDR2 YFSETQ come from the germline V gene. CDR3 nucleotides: TGCGCCAGCAGGGGGGGGGTTTCGGGATACGAGCAGTACTTC. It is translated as CASRGGVSGYEQYF.

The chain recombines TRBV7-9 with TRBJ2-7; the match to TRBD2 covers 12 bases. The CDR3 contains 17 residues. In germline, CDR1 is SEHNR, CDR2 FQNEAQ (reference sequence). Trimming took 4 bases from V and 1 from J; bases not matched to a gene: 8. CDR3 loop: CASSWPRTSGDSYEQYF. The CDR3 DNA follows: TGTGCCAGCAGCTGGCCCAGGACTAGCGGGGATTCCTACGAGCAGTACTTC.

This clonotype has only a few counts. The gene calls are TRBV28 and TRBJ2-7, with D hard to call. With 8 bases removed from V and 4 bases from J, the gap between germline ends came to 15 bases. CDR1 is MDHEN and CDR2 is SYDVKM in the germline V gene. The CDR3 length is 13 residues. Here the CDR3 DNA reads TGTGCCAGCGGCGTCGGTGCCCCTTACGAGCAGTACTTC. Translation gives CASGVGAPYEQYF.

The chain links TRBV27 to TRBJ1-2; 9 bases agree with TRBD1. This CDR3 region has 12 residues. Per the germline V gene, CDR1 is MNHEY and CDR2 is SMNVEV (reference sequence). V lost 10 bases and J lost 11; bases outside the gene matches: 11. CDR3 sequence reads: CATAITGGVYTF. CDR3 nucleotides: TGTGCCACAGCGATAACAGGGGGCGTATACACCTTC.

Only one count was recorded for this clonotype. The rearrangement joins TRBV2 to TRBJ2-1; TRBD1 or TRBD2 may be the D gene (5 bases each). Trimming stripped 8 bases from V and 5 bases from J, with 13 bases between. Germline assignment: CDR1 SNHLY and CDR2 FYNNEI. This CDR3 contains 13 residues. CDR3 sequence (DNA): TGTGCCAGCGGGGGTCGGGGCCACAATGAGCAGTTCTTC. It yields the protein CASGGRGHNEQFF.

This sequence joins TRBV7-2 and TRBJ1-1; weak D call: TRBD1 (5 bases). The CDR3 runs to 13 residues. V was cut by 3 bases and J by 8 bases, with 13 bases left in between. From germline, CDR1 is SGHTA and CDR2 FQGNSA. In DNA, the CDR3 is TGTGCCAGCAGCTTTACGATGGGGACGGAAGCTTTCTTT. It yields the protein CASSFTMGTEAFF.

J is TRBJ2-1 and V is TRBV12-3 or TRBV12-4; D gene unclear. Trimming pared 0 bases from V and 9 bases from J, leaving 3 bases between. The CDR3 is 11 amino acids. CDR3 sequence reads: CASSLATEQFF. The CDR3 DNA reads TGTGCCAGCAGTTTAGCGACTGAGCAGTTCTTC.

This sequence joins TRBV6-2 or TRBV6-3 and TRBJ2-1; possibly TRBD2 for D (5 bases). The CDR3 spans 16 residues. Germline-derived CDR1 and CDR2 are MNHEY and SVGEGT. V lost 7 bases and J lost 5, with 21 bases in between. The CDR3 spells CASTHGPGLLHNEQFF. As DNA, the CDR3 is TGTGCCAGCACCCACGGGCCAGGACTCCTGCACAATGAGCAGTTCTTC.